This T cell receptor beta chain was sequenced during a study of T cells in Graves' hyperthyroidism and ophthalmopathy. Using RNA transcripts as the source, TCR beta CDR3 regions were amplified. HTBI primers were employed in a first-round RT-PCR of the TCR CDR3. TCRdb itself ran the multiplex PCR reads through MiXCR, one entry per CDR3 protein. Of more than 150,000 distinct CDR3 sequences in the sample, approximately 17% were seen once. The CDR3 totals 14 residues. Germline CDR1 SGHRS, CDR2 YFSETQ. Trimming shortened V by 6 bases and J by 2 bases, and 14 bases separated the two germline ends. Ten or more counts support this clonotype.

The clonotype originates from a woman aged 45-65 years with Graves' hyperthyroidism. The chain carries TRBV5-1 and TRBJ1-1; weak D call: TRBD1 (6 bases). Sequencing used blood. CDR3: CASTQGGANTEAFF. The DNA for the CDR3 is TGCGCCAGCACCCAAGGGGGGGCTAACACTGAAGCTTTCTTT.